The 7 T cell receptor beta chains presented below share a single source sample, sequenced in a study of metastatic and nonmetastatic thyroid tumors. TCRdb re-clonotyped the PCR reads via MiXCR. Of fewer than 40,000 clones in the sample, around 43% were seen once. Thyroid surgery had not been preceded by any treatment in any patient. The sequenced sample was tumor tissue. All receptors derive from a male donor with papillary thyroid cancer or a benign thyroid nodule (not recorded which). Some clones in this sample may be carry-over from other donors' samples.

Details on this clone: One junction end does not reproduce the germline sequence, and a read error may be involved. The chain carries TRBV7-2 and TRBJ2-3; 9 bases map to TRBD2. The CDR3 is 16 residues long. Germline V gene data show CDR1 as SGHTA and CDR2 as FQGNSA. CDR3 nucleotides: TGTGCCAGCACCTTACCGACTAGCGGTAGCACAGATACGCAGTATTTT. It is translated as CASTLPTSGSTDTQYF.

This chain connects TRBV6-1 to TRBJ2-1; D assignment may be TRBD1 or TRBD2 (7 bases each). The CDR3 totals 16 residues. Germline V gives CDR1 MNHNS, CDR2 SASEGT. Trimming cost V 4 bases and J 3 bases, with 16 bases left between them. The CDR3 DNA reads TGTGCCAGCAGTGGGAGGGGGGGACAGATCTACAATGAGCAGTTCTTC. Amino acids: CASSGRGGQIYNEQFF.

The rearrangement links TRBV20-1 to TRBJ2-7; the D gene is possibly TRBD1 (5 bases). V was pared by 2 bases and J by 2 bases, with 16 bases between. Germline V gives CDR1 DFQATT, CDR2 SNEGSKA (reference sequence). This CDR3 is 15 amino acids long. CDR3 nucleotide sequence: TGCAGTGCTAGACCCATCGTACAGGAGACCTACGAGCAGTACTTC. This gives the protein CSARPIVQETYEQYF.

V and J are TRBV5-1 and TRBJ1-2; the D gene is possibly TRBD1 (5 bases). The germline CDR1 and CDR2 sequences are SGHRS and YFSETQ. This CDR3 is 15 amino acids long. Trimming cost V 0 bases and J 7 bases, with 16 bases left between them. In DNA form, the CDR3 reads TGCGCCAGCAGCTTGGAGGGGATCGGAAACGCTGGCTACACCTTC. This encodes CASSLEGIGNAGYTF.

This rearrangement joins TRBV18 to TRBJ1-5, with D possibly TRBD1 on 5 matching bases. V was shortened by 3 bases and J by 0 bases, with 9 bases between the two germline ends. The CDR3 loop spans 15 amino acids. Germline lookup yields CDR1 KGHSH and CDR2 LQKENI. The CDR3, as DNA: TGTGCCAGCTCACCCAGGGACGGTAGCAATCAGCCCCAGCATTTT. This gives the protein CASSPRDGSNQPQHF.

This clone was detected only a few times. The CDR3 nucleotides are TGTGCCAGCAGTGCGGGACCGTACTCCTACGAGCAGTACTTC. Its translation is CASSAGPYSYEQYF. The chain links TRBV6-1 to TRBJ2-7; tentatively, D is TRBD1 or TRBD2 (5 bases each). Deletions cut 4 bases from V and 0 bases from J, with 10 bases between. Germline CDR1 and CDR2: MNHNS and SASEGT. This CDR3 contains 14 residues.

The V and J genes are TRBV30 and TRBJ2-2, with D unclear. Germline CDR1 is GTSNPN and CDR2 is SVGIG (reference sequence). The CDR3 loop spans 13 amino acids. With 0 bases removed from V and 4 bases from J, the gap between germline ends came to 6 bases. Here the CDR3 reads CAWSVISTGELFF. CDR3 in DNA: TGTGCCTGGAGTGTAATAAGCACCGGGGAGCTGTTTTTT.